These T cell receptor beta chains were read from a single sample in a study of Ad26.COV2.S vaccination and SARS-CoV-2 variants. This table comes from immunoSEQ multiplex PCR, and its TCRdb copy is limited to in-frame clones, with some not included. The sample contains hundreds of thousands of clones, about 92% of which appear only once. Source: peripheral blood, taken in a trial of Ad26.COV2.S vaccine versus placebo. The receptors derive from a person between 18 and 59 years old who received the Ad26.COV2.S COVID-19 vaccine or a placebo. The CDR3 runs from the conserved cysteine through the conserved F or W. The D gene is left open where the match is weak. Size is omitted from some rows. Given values are once, few, many or a class for expanded clones.

>TRBV7-9|NA|TRBJ1-1|NA|15
TGTGCCAGCAGCCCGGCCCATTCCCCAAACACTGAAGCTTTCTTT
CASSPAHSPNTEAFF
>TRBV5-8|NA|TRBJ1-1|NA|14
TGTGCCAGCACACTCCGGGACCCGAACACTGAAGCTTTCTTT
CASTLRDPNTEAFF
>TRBV27|TRBD2|TRBJ2-3|NA|15
TGTGCCAGCACCCTCCTAGCGGGGGGGACAGATACGCAGTATTTT
CASTLLAGGTDTQYF
>TRBV7-2|NA|TRBJ2-7|NA|15
TGTGCCAGCAGCCCACTGGATGTAGGGAAGCACGAGCAGTACTTC
CASSPLDVGKHEQYF
>TRBV7-8|TRBD1|TRBJ1-5|few|16
TGTGCCAGCAGCTTGTCCGGACAGGGGGCGGGTCAGCCCCAGCATTTT
CASSLSGQGAGQPQHF
>TRBV7-2|TRBD2|TRBJ2-1|NA|16
TGTGCCAGCAGCTCCCGTAGCGGGGGAAACTACAATGAGCAGTTCTTC
CASSSRSGGNYNEQFF
>TRBV2|NA|TRBJ2-7|NA|13
TGTGCCAGCAGTGCCGAGAAGAACTACGAGCAGTACTTC
CASSAEKNYEQYF
>TRBV20-1|NA|TRBJ1-1|once|10
TGCAGTGCTATGGAGTCTGAAGCTTTCTTT
CSAMESEAFF
>TRBV12-3/TRBV12-4|NA|TRBJ1-2|few|13
TGTGCCAGCAGTCTCCTCGGACTCGGGGGCTACACCTTC
CASSLLGLGGYTF
>TRBV29-1|NA|TRBJ2-7|NA|15
TGCAGCGTTGACGGCGCCCGGGTAAAAGGCTACGAGCAGTACTTC
CSVDGARVKGYEQYF
>TRBV9|NA|TRBJ2-7|NA|14
TGTGCCAGCAGCGTAGGCGGCAGGGGATACGAGCAGTACTTC
CASSVGGRGYEQYF
>TRBV19|NA|TRBJ2-7|NA|16
TGTGCCAGTAGTATACTTAAGGGCAAAGGGGCCTACGAGCAGTACTTC
CASSILKGKGAYEQYF
>TRBV7-2|NA|TRBJ1-5|NA|12
TGTGCCAGCAGCTTCTTTGATCAGCCCCAGCATTTT
CASSFFDQPQHF
>TRBV18|TRBD2|TRBJ2-1|NA|15
TGTGCCAGCTCACCACCCCTCGGGGGGGCAAATGAGCAGTTCTTC
CASSPPLGGANEQFF
>TRBV28|NA|TRBJ1-2|NA|16
TGTGCCAGCAGCCCCGCACACGCCTCAGATGACTATGGCTACACCTTC
CASSPAHASDDYGYTF
>TRBV5-1|NA|TRBJ2-7|few|15
TGCGCCAGCAGCTTGGCCTTAGGGACACTAGACGAGCAGTACTTC
CASSLALGTLDEQYF
>TRBV5-1|NA|TRBJ2-3|NA|18
TGCGCCAGCAGCTTGTACTTCTCTCGGAGCGGACTCACAGATACGCAGTATTTT
CASSLYFSRSGLTDTQYF
>TRBV23-1|NA|TRBJ2-2|few|17
TGCGCCAGCAGTCAACCCCGGGTTGGTCACGGGACCGGGGAGCTGTTTTTT
CASSQPRVGHGTGELFF
>TRBV7-2|TRBD1|TRBJ1-4|NA|14
TGTGCCAGCAGTTACAGGGGACGGAGTGAAAAACTGTTTTTT
CASSYRGRSEKLFF
>TRBV15|TRBD1|TRBJ2-3|NA|13
TGTGCCACCAGGGACAGGGGAAAAGATACGCAGTATTTT
CATRDRGKDTQYF
>TRBV10-2|NA|TRBJ2-2|NA|13
TGCGCCACCTTAAGGGATGTTGCCGGGGAGCTGTTTTTT
CATLRDVAGELFF
>TRBV11-3|TRBD2|TRBJ2-1|NA|16
TGTGCCAGCAGCCCCCCGAGTAGCGGGGGGGCAAATGAGCAGTTCTTC
CASSPPSSGGANEQFF
>TRBV9|NA|TRBJ1-1|NA|15
TGTGCCAGCAGCTCTCACGTCGGGGCTAACACTGAAGCTTTCTTT
CASSSHVGANTEAFF
>TRBV7-8|NA|TRBJ2-1|NA|14
TGTGCCAGCAGCTTAACCGGGGGCTACAATGAGCAGTTCTTC
CASSLTGGYNEQFF
>TRBV9|NA|TRBJ2-5|NA|13
TGTGCCAGCAGCGCTGGGGCCCAAGAGACCCAGTACTTC
CASSAGAQETQYF
>TRBV5-4|NA|TRBJ2-7|NA|11
TGTGCCAGCAGCGCGACCTACGAGCAGTACTTC
CASSATYEQYF
>TRBV7-8|TRBD1|TRBJ1-5|NA|19
TGTGCCAGCAGCTCCCATAGAATGAGGGGACAGCCCAACAATCAGCCCCAGCATTTT
CASSSHRMRGQPNNQPQHF
>TRBV28|NA|TRBJ1-6|once|16
TGTGCCAGCATTCCCCACGGCGGGGGGGTAAATTCACCCCTCCACTTT
CASIPHGGGVNSPLHF
>TRBV4-1|NA|TRBJ1-5|NA|19
TGCGCCAGCAGCCAAGAGCCCATAGGGGTTGACAGGAGCAATCAGCCCCAGCATTTT
CASSQEPIGVDRSNQPQHF
>TRBV7-9|NA|TRBJ1-1|NA|12
TGTGCCAGCAGCTTAGCAGGGCTTGAAGCTTTCTTT
CASSLAGLEAFF
>TRBV6-6|TRBD1|TRBJ1-1|NA|13
TGTGCCAGCAGGACAGGGTACGGTACTGAAGCTTTCTTT
CASRTGYGTEAFF
>TRBV9|TRBD1|TRBJ1-4|NA|16
TGTGCCAGCAGCCGGACAGGGGGACAAACTAATGAAAAACTGTTTTTT
CASSRTGGQTNEKLFF
>TRBV4-1|NA|TRBJ2-7|NA|16
TGCGCCAGCAGCCTCCATGGGGCGGGATACAGCTACGAGCAGTACTTC
CASSLHGAGYSYEQYF
>TRBV27|TRBD1|TRBJ2-7|NA|14
TGTGCCAGCAGAAAGGACAGGGGCTCCTACGAGCAGTACTTC
CASRKDRGSYEQYF
>TRBV18|NA|TRBJ1-2|NA|14
TGTGCCAGCTCACCACGGAGGGTGGCGGAGGGCTACACCTTC
CASSPRRVAEGYTF
>TRBV5-1|NA|TRBJ2-7|NA|17
TGCGCCAGCAGCTTGAATGTCATCCGGGCCGGGCATGGCGAGCAGTACTTC
CASSLNVIRAGHGEQYF
>TRBV28|TRBD2|TRBJ2-7|once|15
TGTGCCAGCAGCCTGAGGGGCGGGGGGTCCTACGAGCAGTACTTC
CASSLRGGGSYEQYF
>TRBV5-1|NA|TRBJ2-3|NA|13
TGCGCCAGTAGAGTACAGCACGCAGATACGCAGTATTTT
CASRVQHADTQYF
>TRBV25-1|NA|TRBJ2-4|once|15
TGTGCCAGCAGCTTCGGGGGCGCGGTCAAAAACATTCAGTACTTC
CASSFGGAVKNIQYF
>TRBV5-6|NA|TRBJ1-2|once|15
TGTGCCAGCAGCTTGGTGACCCAAGCGGACTATGGCTACACCTTC
CASSLVTQADYGYTF
>TRBV9|NA|TRBJ1-1|NA|14
TGTGCCAGCAGCGTAGAAGTAGTGAACACTGAAGCTTTCTTT
CASSVEVVNTEAFF
>TRBV12-3/TRBV12-4|NA|TRBJ1-1|once|13
TGTGCCAGCAGTTTCGAAGTGAACACTGAAGCTTTCTTT
CASSFEVNTEAFF
>TRBV27|NA|TRBJ1-5|few|15
TGTGCCAGCAGTTTAAAGGGCAATAGCAATCAGCCCCAGCATTTT
CASSLKGNSNQPQHF
>TRBV28|NA|TRBJ1-2|NA|16
TGTGCCAGCAGTGCCCCCCGTTCGGGGGAGGGAGGTGGCTACACCTTC
CASSAPRSGEGGGYTF
>TRBV4-3|NA|TRBJ1-1|NA|14
TGCGCCAGCAGCCAATCGTGGGTCGGCACTGAAGCTTTCTTT
CASSQSWVGTEAFF
>TRBV23-1|TRBD1|TRBJ2-3|NA|23
TGCGCCAGCAGTACCCCCGCCCTGGTCCGGGACAGGGGGCAGCGGGGGTCTAGAGATACGCAGTATTTT
CASSTPALVRDRGQRGSRDTQYF
>TRBV4-1|TRBD1|TRBJ2-2|NA|16
TGCGCCAGCACCTACACGGGACAGCTCAACACCGGGGAGCTGTTTTTT
CASTYTGQLNTGELFF
>TRBV19|NA|TRBJ2-7|NA|15
TGTGCCAGTAGTATTGGGGGGGCAGGGGTATACGAGCAGTACTTC
CASSIGGAGVYEQYF
>TRBV5-6|TRBD2|TRBJ2-3|NA|17
TGTGCCAGCACCACTTGGATGCGGGGGATTAGCACAGATACGCAGTATTTT
CASTTWMRGISTDTQYF
>TRBV7-9|NA|TRBJ2-7|few|14
TGTGCCAGCAGCTTAAGGGGAAGCGACTACGAGCAGTACTTC
CASSLRGSDYEQYF
>TRBV5-1|NA|TRBJ2-1|NA|16
TGCGCCAGCAGCTTGGGCAGGGAACGAGTCTACAATGAGCAGTTCTTC
CASSLGRERVYNEQFF
>TRBV15|TRBD1|TRBJ1-2|NA|16
TGTGCCACCAGCATAGTTAACAGGGGGCTTGCATATGGCTACACCTTC
CATSIVNRGLAYGYTF
>TRBV19|TRBD2|TRBJ2-3|NA|17
TGTGCCAGTAGTATTGGCGGGGGTTTAGCTAGCACAGATACGCAGTATTTT
CASSIGGGLASTDTQYF
>TRBV7-6|TRBD2|TRBJ2-1|NA|15
TGTGCCAGCAGCTTATCGGGGGGGCCCAGGAATGAGCAGTTCTTC
CASSLSGGPRNEQFF
>TRBV7-8|NA|TRBJ2-5|NA|15
TGTGCCAGCAGCTTAGGACTAGTCCCCAGGGAGACCCAGTACTTC
CASSLGLVPRETQYF
>TRBV18|NA|TRBJ2-5|NA|15
TGTGCCAGCTCACCGGCATCGAGGTACCAAGAGACCCAGTACTTC
CASSPASRYQETQYF
>TRBV5-1|NA|TRBJ1-1|NA|15
TGCGCCAGCACCAAACTTCGCCGAGGGGACACTGAAGCTTTCTTT
CASTKLRRGDTEAFF
>TRBV6-5|TRBD1|TRBJ2-7|NA|14
TGTGCCAGCAGTACGTCCAGGGGGTCCTACGAGCAGTACTTC
CASSTSRGSYEQYF